This T cell receptor (beta chain) was obtained from a study of cytomegalovirus exposure and HLA in healthy donors (dated by TCRdb to 2016 to 2017). Concerning the study at large: The 500 to 800 repertoires of the first cohort and the roughly 120 validation repertoires were produced on the same platform, according to a later analysis. The aim of the study was to test whether cataloging public T cell receptors could identify signatures of past pathogen exposure. Besides the first cohort of roughly 640 subjects, a separate validation cohort made up of roughly 120 different subjects was used. To predict cytomegalovirus infection status, the study combined high-throughput TCR immunosequencing, statistical association of individual TCRs with disease status, and machine learning. Overall study outcomes, separate from this receptor: In a later analysis, TCRs clustered in the first cohort were found to also tend to co-occur in the roughly 120 validation repertoires, with approximately 94% of cluster scores above 0. The authors suggested that the approach could potentially be extended to other disease states and immunological phenotypes. A later analysis lacked HLA typing for the validation cohort, so it scored co-occurrence in that cohort across all 120 repertoires. Cytomegalovirus status was reported to be diagnosed by the classifier with high specificity and sensitivity in both the original and validation cohorts. Most TCR sequences were observed very rarely across donors, whereas some public TCRs were present in many individuals. A total of about 180 TCR beta chains were listed by the study as associated with cytomegalovirus. Three of the identified cytomegalovirus-associated TCR beta chains were confirmed in vitro to be specific for cytomegalovirus antigens.

Preparation of the library involved the immunoSEQ multiplex PCR assay. In the paper's pipeline: A statistical classification framework was developed to diagnose cytomegalovirus status using the catalog of TCR beta chain sequences. Not all clones reach the TCRdb copy of this immuneACCESS table, which keeps in-frame sequences only. Checked studies attribute under half of the gap to unresolved V genes and leave the rest unexplained. V and J calls and clone size are those listed in that table; D and trimming were worked out from the DNA. This sample has about 250,000 clones in its table, and roughly nine tenths of those were observed once. The ten largest clones add up to around 12% of the sample. Including the terminal cysteine and phenylalanine, the CDR3 comprises 14 residues. The sequence is cut down to CDR3 DNA, 42 bases in frame from base 1. CDR1 and CDR2, per the germline V gene, are KGHSH and LQKENI. Germline trimming amounts to 5 bases on V and 4 bases on J, with 4 as the count of junction bases outside the gene matches.

As for this clone: It lacks a known antigen. Base qualities are not recorded, but no much larger clone differs from it by a single base.

Donors formed part of the validation cohort, which comprised about 120 subjects and was distinct from the first cohort of 666 subjects. The sample taken for sequencing was PBMCs. Recombination linked TRBV18 to TRBJ2-2; the junction holds 7 bases that match TRBD2. This clonotype originated in a man aged 18 to 29 in good health and CMV-seropositive. The CDR3: CASSTGLVTGELFF. In nucleotide form, the sequence is TGTGCCAGCTCAACCGGACTAGTCACCGGGGAGCTGTTTTTT.